The sample holds a few counts of the clone carrying this TCR beta chain. Fresh peripheral blood, about 10 ml of it, supplied the PBMCs. This sample stems from a study of T cells in Graves' hyperthyroidism and ophthalmopathy. Authors of the study amplified TCR beta CDR3 regions from RNA transcripts. The study used the HTBI primer set for a first-round RT-PCR of the TCR CDR3. MiXCR was run by TCRdb on the multiplex PCR reads, yielding one entry per CDR3 protein. Of more than 550,000 distinct CDR3 sequences in the sample, 17% were seen once. Germline assignment: CDR1 SGHRS and CDR2 YFSETQ. The CDR3 runs to 16 residues. The V segment lost 4 bases and the J segment 2 bases; nucleotides outside the gene matches: 11.

Sequencing was performed on blood. The rearrangement uses TRBV5-1 and TRBJ2-5, with TRBD2 matching 7 bases. The TCR was taken from a man aged 50-59 years with Graves' hyperthyroidism. Here the CDR3 DNA reads TGCGCCAGCAGCCTGATGGTTAGCGGGCCTCAAGAGACCCAGTACTTC. It specifies CASSLMVSGPQETQYF.